Listed below are T cell receptor beta chains from one sample, sequenced in a study of blood T cell repertoires in COVID-19. Generated by immunoSEQ multiplex PCR, the TCRdb table keeps only in-frame clones and is missing some. The sample has about 180,000 clones, over 75% seen once. Specimen: peripheral blood. The origin of the receptors is a man aged 35 to 55 with active or convalescent COVID-19. Each CDR3 is given with its conserved first and last residue. The order of the fields is J gene, V gene, clone size, D gene, CDR3 protein, CDR3 DNA. D genes are given only for firm matches. Clone size is given for some rows only: seen once, a few or many times, or a class if the clone is expanded.

TRBJ1-4,TRBV28,-,-,CASTTHEKLFF,TGTGCCAGCACCACACATGAAAAACTGTTTTTT
TRBJ1-5,TRBV4-1,-,TRBD1,CASSQYHERGQQPQHF,TGCGCCAGCAGCCAATACCACGAGAGGGGGCAGCAGCCCCAGCATTTT
TRBJ2-1,TRBV4-1,-,TRBD1,CASSQMLTGPMYNEQFF,TGCGCCAGCAGCCAAATGTTGACAGGGCCAATGTACAATGAGCAGTTCTTC
TRBJ1-1,TRBV5-4,-,-,CASRRTERTEAFF,TGTGCCAGCAGGAGGACAGAAAGGACTGAAGCTTTCTTT
TRBJ1-6,TRBV4-1,-,TRBD1,CASSPRTGVNSPLHF,TGCGCCAGCAGCCCCCGGACAGGAGTTAATTCACCCCTCCACTTT
TRBJ2-5,TRBV7-2,-,TRBD1,CASSLGTEEETQYF,TGTGCCAGCAGCCTGGGGACAGAAGAAGAGACCCAGTACTTC
TRBJ1-6,TRBV19,few,TRBD1,CASSLDRSRSEANSPLHF,TGTGCCAGTAGTCTGGACAGGTCAAGAAGCGAGGCTAATTCACCCCTCCACTTT
TRBJ2-7,TRBV7-9,-,-,CASITVQTGTYEQYF,TGTGCCAGCATCACAGTCCAAACAGGGACGTACGAGCAGTACTTC
TRBJ2-1,TRBV27,-,TRBD1,CASNSGTGGGNEQFF,TGTGCCAGCAACTCCGGGACAGGGGGCGGGAATGAGCAGTTCTTC
TRBJ2-2,TRBV12-3/TRBV12-4,-,-,CASSRVSPGELFF,TGTGCCAGCAGTCGAGTGTCCCCCGGGGAGCTGTTTTTT
TRBJ2-7,TRBV19,-,TRBD1,CASSIVGTGIYEQYF,TGTGCCAGTAGTATAGTTGGGACAGGGATCTACGAGCAGTACTTC
TRBJ2-5,TRBV20-1,-,-,CSARRETQYF,TGCAGTGCTAGGCGGGAGACCCAGTACTTC
TRBJ2-2,TRBV6-2/TRBV6-3,-,-,CASSYAVGELFF,TGTGCCAGCAGTTACGCGGTGGGGGAGCTGTTTTTT
TRBJ1-1,TRBV6-5,-,-,CASSLSVSGEAFF,TGTGCCAGCAGTTTATCGGTTTCGGGGGAAGCTTTCTTT
TRBJ2-3,TRBV3-1/TRBV3-2,-,TRBD2,CASSQLAGVGETQYF,TGTGCCAGCAGCCAATTAGCGGGGGTCGGAGAAACGCAGTATTTT
TRBJ2-3,TRBV3-1/TRBV3-2,-,-,CASSQGGVYVVGDTQYF,TGTGCCAGCAGCCAAGGTGGAGTTTACGTAGTCGGGGATACGCAGTATTTT
TRBJ1-1,TRBV19,-,-,CATSGSLNTEAFF,TGTGCCACTTCCGGGTCTCTGAACACTGAAGCTTTCTTT
TRBJ1-3,TRBV19,-,-,CASSIARSSSGNTIYF,TGTGCCAGTAGTATAGCACGCTCGAGCTCTGGAAACACCATATATTTT
TRBJ1-2,TRBV5-4,-,TRBD1,CASSLPGQGAPEYGYTF,TGTGCCAGCAGCTTACCGGGACAGGGGGCACCAGAATATGGCTACACCTTC
TRBJ1-2,TRBV18,-,-,CASSPPGRDYGYTF,TGTGCCAGCTCACCACCAGGGAGGGACTATGGCTACACCTTC
TRBJ1-3,TRBV28,-,TRBD1,CASRQGGSGNTIYF,TGTGCCAGCAGGCAAGGGGGCAGTGGAAACACCATATATTTT
TRBJ2-2,TRBV11-2,-,TRBD2,CASSLGPSGVTGELFF,TGTGCCAGCAGCTTAGGTCCTAGCGGGGTAACCGGGGAGCTGTTTTTT
TRBJ2-1,TRBV14,-,-,CASSQVNYYNEQFF,TGTGCCAGCAGCCAAGTTAACTACTACAATGAGCAGTTCTTC
TRBJ1-2,TRBV28,-,TRBD1,CASSFNRGYYGYTF,TGTGCCAGCAGTTTTAACAGGGGGTACTATGGCTACACCTTC
TRBJ1-2,TRBV4-3,-,-,CASSARTEEIESSRF,TGCGCCAGCAGCGCTCGGACAGAGGAAATAGAAAGCAGCCGCTTC
TRBJ1-1,TRBV5-1,once,-,CASSSLEGGTEAFF,TGCGCCAGCAGCTCCCTAGAGGGAGGGACTGAAGCTTTCTTT